The rows below give T cell receptor beta chains drawn from one sample of a study of blood T cell repertoires in COVID-19. Sequencing used immunoSEQ multiplex PCR; TCRdb keeps in-frame clones, though not all of them. In the table there are around 46,000 clones, around 86% of which are singletons. Material: peripheral blood. The source is a woman older than 75 with COVID-19, enrolled during active disease. The CDR3 runs from the conserved cysteine through the conserved F or W. The D gene is left open where the match is weak. Part of the rows lack a size; the others show once, few, many or a class for expanded clones.

len,abundance,d_gene,j_gene,v_gene,CDR3nt,CDR3aa
16,.,.,TRBJ1-5,TRBV7-2,TGTGCCAGCAGCCCCCGGGAGGGTAGAAGCAATCAGCCCCAGCATTTT,CASSPREGRSNQPQHF
18,.,TRBD1,TRBJ1-2,TRBV6-1,TGTGCCAGCAGTGAGACAAGGAGGGGGCAAAGGGGTAACTATGGCTACACCTTC,CASSETRRGQRGNYGYTF
15,.,.,TRBJ2-2,TRBV28,TGTGCCACCCGGTTCGACGGGAGAAACACCGGGGAGCTGTTTTTT,CATRFDGRNTGELFF
15,.,TRBD1,TRBJ1-2,TRBV10-3,TGTGCCATCCGGGACAGGGGCGCGGGTAGCTATGGCTACACCTTC,CAIRDRGAGSYGYTF
14,.,.,TRBJ1-3,TRBV19,TGTGCCAGTAGTATAGCCGGGACTGGAAACACCATATATTTT,CASSIAGTGNTIYF
14,.,.,TRBJ1-1,TRBV6-6,TGTGCCAGCAGTGCTTCCCAGGGGAACACTGAAGCTTTCTTT,CASSASQGNTEAFF
15,few,TRBD1,TRBJ2-5,TRBV5-1,TGCGCCAGCAGCTTAGGACAGGGCTATCAAGAGACCCAGTACTTC,CASSLGQGYQETQYF
14,.,TRBD1,TRBJ2-1,TRBV11-2,TGTGCCAGCAGCCCAGGACAGGGCCACAATGAGCAGTTCTTC,CASSPGQGHNEQFF
16,.,.,TRBJ2-3,TRBV5-6,TGTGCCAGCAGCTTGCTAGGCCCCGGAGGGACAGATACGCAGTATTTT,CASSLLGPGGTDTQYF
16,.,TRBD2,TRBJ2-2,TRBV14,TGTGCCAGCAGCCAAGGGGGACTAGCGAACACCGGGGAGCTGTTTTTT,CASSQGGLANTGELFF
16,.,TRBD1,TRBJ1-5,TRBV6-5,TGTGCCAGCAGTTGGGGACAGCTGTATAGCAATCAGCCCCAGCATTTT,CASSWGQLYSNQPQHF
14,once,TRBD2,TRBJ2-7,TRBV10-2,TGCGCCAGCAGTGATGCGGGAGGGGGTTACGAGCAGTACTTC,CASSDAGGGYEQYF
15,.,.,TRBJ1-6,TRBV18,TGTGCCAGCTCAAACGTGGAGAGTTCTAATTCACCCCTCCACTTT,CASSNVESSNSPLHF
16,.,.,TRBJ1-5,TRBV5-6,TGTGCCAGCAGTCAATCGGGAGGCTATAGCAATCAGCCCCAGCATTTT,CASSQSGGYSNQPQHF
15,.,TRBD1,TRBJ1-1,TRBV5-1,TGCGCCAGCAGGACGGGACAGGGCCTGAACACTGAAGCTTTCTTT,CASRTGQGLNTEAFF
15,few,TRBD1,TRBJ2-7,TRBV7-9,TGTGCCAGCAGCCCCGGGACAGGGGGCTCCTACGAGCAGTACTTC,CASSPGTGGSYEQYF
16,.,TRBD2,TRBJ2-1,TRBV5-1,TGCGCCAGCAGCTCAAACGGGACTAGAATTAACAATGAGCAGTTCTTC,CASSSNGTRINNEQFF
16,.,TRBD2,TRBJ2-2,TRBV5-1,TGCGCCAGCAGCTTGTGGGCGGGGGTGAGCACCGGGGAGCTGTTTTTT,CASSLWAGVSTGELFF
17,.,.,TRBJ1-3,TRBV7-9,TGTGCCAGCAGCGTCGACCAGGGGCCCAGAACTGGAAACACCATATATTTT,CASSVDQGPRTGNTIYF
15,.,.,TRBJ1-5,TRBV9,TGTGCCAGCAGCGTAGGTCCGGCCTCGGGTCAGCCCCAGCATTTT,CASSVGPASGQPQHF
13,.,.,TRBJ2-1,TRBV2,TGTGCCAGCAGACTAGGCTCCTACAATGAGCAGTTCTTC,CASRLGSYNEQFF
16,.,TRBD1,TRBJ1-4,TRBV5-4,TGTGCCAGCAGCCAAAAAAAACAGGGGTCAAATGAAAAACTGTTTTTT,CASSQKKQGSNEKLFF
13,.,.,TRBJ1-1,TRBV2,TGTGCCAGCATGTTCTGGGAGGGCACTGAAGCTTTCTTT,CASMFWEGTEAFF
15,.,TRBD1,TRBJ2-3,TRBV28,TGTGCCAGCAGTTTACGCGGGACAGGAGGCAATACGCAGTATTTT,CASSLRGTGGNTQYF
13,once,TRBD2,TRBJ2-7,TRBV25-1,TGTGCCAGCTCCACCCTAGCGGGAAAAGAGCAGTACTTC,CASSTLAGKEQYF
17,.,.,TRBJ2-3,TRBV1,TGCACCAGCAGCCAGGGGGGGACTAGCGGAAGCACAGATACGCAGTATTTT,CTSSQGGTSGSTDTQYF
14,.,.,TRBJ2-7,TRBV7-2,TGTGCCAGCAGCACCGGTCCAGGAAACTACGAGCAGTACTTC,CASSTGPGNYEQYF
16,.,TRBD2,TRBJ2-1,TRBV3-1/TRBV3-2,TGTGCCAGCAGCCGTTTAGCGGGAGGCTCCTACAATGAGCAGTTCTTC,CASSRLAGGSYNEQFF
16,.,TRBD1,TRBJ1-6,TRBV6-1,TGTGCCAGCAGTGACTACCCGGGACAGGGCAGTTCACCCCTCCACTTT,CASSDYPGQGSSPLHF
15,.,TRBD1,TRBJ2-7,TRBV5-1,TGCGCCAGCAGCCGTCGTGACAGGGACTCCTACGAGCAGTACTTC,CASSRRDRDSYEQYF
15,.,.,TRBJ2-5,TRBV19,TGTGCCAGTACCAGTACAGGGACGAGCCTGGAGACCCAGTACTTC,CASTSTGTSLETQYF
15,.,TRBD1,TRBJ1-1,TRBV19,TGTGCCAGTAGTATACAGGGACAGGGGAACACTGAAGCTTTCTTT,CASSIQGQGNTEAFF
14,.,.,TRBJ1-1,TRBV5-1,TGCGCCAGCAGCTTGCAAAGCATGAACACTGAAGCTTTCTTT,CASSLQSMNTEAFF
16,.,.,TRBJ1-4,TRBV4-1,TGCGCCAGCAGCCCCCAAGGCCCGGGTTATAATGAAAAACTGTTTTTT,CASSPQGPGYNEKLFF
12,.,.,TRBJ1-6,TRBV5-8,TGTGCCAGCAGCTTCGGTAATTCACCCCTCCACTTT,CASSFGNSPLHF
13,.,TRBD1,TRBJ1-2,TRBV5-5,TGTGCCAGCAGCTGGGACAGGACCTATGGCTACACCTTC,CASSWDRTYGYTF
14,.,TRBD1,TRBJ1-1,TRBV7-9,TGTGCCAGCAGCCCGGACAGGGGAAACACTGAAGCTTTCTTT,CASSPDRGNTEAFF
14,.,TRBD1,TRBJ2-7,TRBV15,TGTGCCACCAGCTTACACCCGACAGGGTCCGAGCAGTACTTC,CATSLHPTGSEQYF
10,.,TRBD1,TRBJ1-2,TRBV29-1,TGCAGCGTTGGGGGACAGGACTACACCTTC,CSVGGQDYTF
14,.,TRBD1,TRBJ2-3,TRBV6-5,TGTGCCAGCAGACAGGGGTTTGGTACAGATACGCAGTATTTT,CASRQGFGTDTQYF
14,once,TRBD1,TRBJ1-1,TRBV27,TGTGCCAGCAGGACAGGGGGCAGACGCACTGAAGCTTTCTTT,CASRTGGRRTEAFF
15,.,TRBD2,TRBJ2-5,TRBV11-2,TGTGCCAGCAGCTTAGCGGGGGGGCCCTTGGAGACCCAGTACTTC,CASSLAGGPLETQYF
15,.,.,TRBJ1-2,TRBV28,TGTGCCAGCAGTCCCCTAGGGGCAGCCCGGCATGGCTACACCTTC,CASSPLGAARHGYTF
13,.,TRBD2,TRBJ2-3,TRBV9,TGTGCCAGCAGCGCCCTGACTAGCGGGTTAGAATATTTT,CASSALTSGLEYF
15,few,TRBD2,TRBJ2-1,TRBV6-2/TRBV6-3,TGTGCCAGCAGTTTTAGCGGGAGCTCCTACAATGAGCAGTTCTTC,CASSFSGSSYNEQFF
14,once,TRBD1,TRBJ2-7,TRBV11-1,TGTGCCAGCAGCCTGGACAGGGTGCCATACGAGCAGTACTTC,CASSLDRVPYEQYF
16,.,TRBD2,TRBJ2-5,TRBV7-9,TGTGCCAGCAGCCTGCGGGGGATAGGTGAGAAAGAGACCCAGTACTTC,CASSLRGIGEKETQYF
12,.,.,TRBJ1-4,TRBV5-1,TGCGCCAGCAGCCCCCCCGGGGAAAAACTGTTTTTT,CASSPPGEKLFF
15,.,.,TRBJ1-3,TRBV18,TGTGCCAGCTCACCACCGCCTGTGAGTGGAAACACCATATATTTT,CASSPPPVSGNTIYF
13,once,.,TRBJ1-4,TRBV30,TGTGCCTGGAGGAGAACAGGGCGGGAAAAACTGTTTTTT,CAWRRTGREKLFF
15,.,.,TRBJ1-2,TRBV5-1,TGCGCCAGCAGCCCGGATATGACAGGAGGCTATGGCTACACCTTC,CASSPDMTGGYGYTF
18,.,.,TRBJ2-4,TRBV5-1,TGCGCCAGCAGCTTGGGGCCAGAGACATCGGTAGTCAAAAACATTCAGTACTTC,CASSLGPETSVVKNIQYF